The entry below gives a single T cell receptor (beta chain) sequence along with its context. High-throughput TCR beta sequencing covered peripheral CD8+ and CD4+ T cells. FACS was used to enrich TEMRA cells, whereas the CD8+ and CD4+ T cells were obtained by negative isolation. The sample is drawn from a study of CD8 T cells in Susac syndrome. An amount of RNA that ranged from 0.5 to 1 ug was reverse transcribed with random hexamers. Amplification of the TCR beta CDR3 was carried out by immunoSEQ multiplex PCR, which spanned a total of 54 Vbeta and 13 Jbeta segments. TCRdb re-analysed the immunoSEQ multiplex PCR reads in MiXCR, keeping a single row per CDR3 protein. Of 90,000 to 150,000 distinct CDR3 sequences in the sample, 85% to 95% were seen once. V lost 6 bases, J lost 1 base, and 13 bases lay in between. The length of the CDR3 is 13 residues. CDR1 and CDR2 from the germline V gene are SQVTM and ANQGSEA.

The chain recombines TRBV29-1 with TRBJ2-7, with D tentatively TRBD2 (5 bases). The clonotype comes from a human donor with multiple sclerosis. Sample: CD4+ T cells from PBMCs. This chain's CDR3 is CSVLGLGSYEQYF. For the CDR3, the DNA is TGCAGCGTCCTCGGACTCGGATCCTACGAGCAGTACTTC.